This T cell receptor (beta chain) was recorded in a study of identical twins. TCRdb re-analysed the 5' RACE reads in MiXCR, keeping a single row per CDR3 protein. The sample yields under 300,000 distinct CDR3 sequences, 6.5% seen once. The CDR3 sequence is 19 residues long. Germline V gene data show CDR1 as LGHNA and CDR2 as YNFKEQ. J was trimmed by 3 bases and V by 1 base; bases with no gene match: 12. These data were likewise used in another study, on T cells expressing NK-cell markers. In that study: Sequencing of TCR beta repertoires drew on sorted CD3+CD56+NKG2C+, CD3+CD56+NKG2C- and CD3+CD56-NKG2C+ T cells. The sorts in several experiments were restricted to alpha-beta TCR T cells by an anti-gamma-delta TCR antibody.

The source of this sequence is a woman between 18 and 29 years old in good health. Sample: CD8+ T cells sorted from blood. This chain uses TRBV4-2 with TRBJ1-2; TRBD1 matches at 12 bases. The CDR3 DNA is TGTGCCAGCAGCCAAGTAGGGGTCGGGGACAGGGGGCGCCACTATGGCTACACCTTC. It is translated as CASSQVGVGDRGRHYGYTF.